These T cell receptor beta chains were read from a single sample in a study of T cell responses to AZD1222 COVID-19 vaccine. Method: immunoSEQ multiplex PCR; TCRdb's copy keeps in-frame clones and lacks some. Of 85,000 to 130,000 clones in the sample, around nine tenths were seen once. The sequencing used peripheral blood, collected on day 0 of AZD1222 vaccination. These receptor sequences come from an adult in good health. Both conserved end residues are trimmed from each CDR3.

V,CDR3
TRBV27,ASSQDRGSYEQY
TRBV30,AWQTSGGEEQF
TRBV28,ASSLEIGTGAYEQY
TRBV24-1,ATSDRDRQAF
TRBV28,ASSRGQGREKLF
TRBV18,ASSPPRTGTKLETQY
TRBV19,ASSEGIYSNQPQH
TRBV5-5,ASSLAWTVLYNEQF
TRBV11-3,ASSFGGEQF
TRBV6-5,ASSYEGTDTQY
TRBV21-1,ASSATGTGGVRGNQPQH
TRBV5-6,ASSLVGFSADTQY
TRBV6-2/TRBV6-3,ASSPRGQQPQH
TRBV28,ASNLGGDGQPQH
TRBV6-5,ASSIGRNTEAF
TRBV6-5,ASSPSGQTYNEQF
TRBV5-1,ASSSSLGGLDTEAF
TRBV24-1,ATSDWANTEAF
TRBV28,ASKQGAADEQY